This paragraph reports one TCR beta chain. This clonotype was seen many times. There is no known antigen for this receptor. Within one base of it there is no much larger clone, and no base qualities were kept. The data stem from a study of T-cell memory formation after mild COVID-19 (dated by TCRdb to about 2021). Notes on the research overall: TCR sequence clusters from the two donors were largely donor specific. Two young, previously healthy adult volunteers, one female and one male, were included in the cohort. In a couple of donors, T-cell clones that expanded and contracted after mild COVID-19 were tracked by sequencing TCRalpha and TCRbeta repertoires over time.

TCRdb records Illumina NovaSeq 6000 as the sequencer. cDNA libraries for TCRalpha and TCRbeta were prepared by 5'RACE using constant-segment primers, with sample barcodes and unique molecular identifiers added. RNA was extracted from every sample with Trizol reagent. Library amplification was performed in two PCR steps, and a second sample barcode and Illumina TruSeq adapters were introduced in the second step. Libraries were sequenced on an Illumina NovaSeq with 2 x 150 bp paired-end reads. The published analysis was carried out like this. Demultiplexing of reads and collapsing into UMI-guided consensus sequences were performed with migec v1.2.7. Using mixcr v2.1.11, the UMI consensuses were aligned to TRA and TRB V and J templates and assembled into clonotypes. A clonotype was counted as expanded or contracted only if both edgeR and NoisET called the change significant, with noise models trained on biological replicates. For edgeR calls, the cutoffs were a false discovery rate-adjusted p below 0.01 and a log2 fold-change threshold of 1. As an exploratory analysis of dynamics, max-normalized trajectories of the 1000 most abundant clonotypes were examined with PCA combined with hierarchical clustering. The CD4 or CD8 phenotype of responding clones was assigned using the separately sequenced CD4+ and CD8+ repertoires. TCRdb reanalyzed the raw reads on its own, using fastp at Q25 for trimming and MiXCR for clone calling, and kept in-frame beta chains. CDR3 protein sequences are deduplicated, and each keeps its most common genes and DNA. TCRdb, not the authors, supplied the V and J calls. The sample data list 200,000 to 250,000 distinct CDR3 sequences, and around 10% of these were observed just once. The ten largest make up under 25% of the sample.

PBMCs were isolated by Ficoll-Paque density gradient centrifugation. From the cysteine through the phenylalanine, the CDR3 covers 16 amino acids. Only the CDR3 region is kept as DNA, spanning 48 bases read in frame from base 1. The germline V gene sets CDR1 to SGHRS and CDR2 to YFSETQ. V gives up 2 bases and J gives up 0 bases, and the segment between their germline ends measures 11 bases. General study outcomes and caveats: SARS-CoV-2 specificity of the second-wave clones peaking on day 37 was not confirmed. From day 15 to 85, contracting clones showed balanced CD4/CD8 phenotypes, whereas a second wave of clones that expanded from day 15 to 37 leaned towards CD4+. The detection of some responding clones in pre-infection memory suggests that pre-existing cross-reactive memory T cells joined the SARS-CoV-2 response. Only a couple of mild cases were covered by the study, and larger cohorts that include severe cases with pre-infection samples were considered necessary. Contracting CD4+ clones turned up mainly in the CM and EM memory subsets, whereas EMRA was where CD8+ clones were enriched.

Sequencing was performed on PBMCs or a T cell subset sorted from them (not recorded which). The chain joins TRBV5-1 to TRBJ2-2, and possibly TRBD2, on 7 matching bases. This receptor was identified in a man younger than 30 who had mild COVID-19 (a few samples of this study predate the infection). The sample titles of this study are shuffled in the database, so cell type and time point are left out; the donor was told from shared clones. The CDR3 reads as follows: CASSFGGGPNTGELFF. The DNA sequence is TGCGCCAGCAGCTTCGGCGGGGGCCCGAACACCGGGGAGCTGTTTTTT.